This TCR beta chain originates from a study of control samples from healthy donors and cancer patients. The J segment lost 5 bases and the V segment lost 3 bases, leaving 6 bases of the junction unmatched. Per germline, CDR1 MNHEY and CDR2 SMNVEV (reference sequence). The CDR3 covers 16 residues. Method: immunoSEQ multiplex PCR; TCRdb's copy keeps in-frame clones and lacks some. This sample yields approximately 100,000 clones, of which around 89% are seen a single time; approximately 7.8% belongs to the top ten. What was sequenced was blood. The TCR sequence derives from a man aged 25-45 years in good health. The chain recombines TRBV27 with TRBJ2-1; 11 bases match TRBD2. The CDR3 region has the DNA TGTGCCAGCAGTTTTAGGCTAGCGGGAGGCCACAATGAGCAGTTCTTC. This codes for CASSFRLAGGHNEQFF.